The TCR beta chain described here comes from a study of blood T cell repertoires in COVID-19. Study as a whole: Sites across the United States, Italy and Spain contributed samples from acute and convalescent COVID-19. PBMCs, B-cell-depleted T cells, or T cells provided the cDNA or gDNA that made up the material.

In the authors' workflow: Amplification of reference gene primers was used by the study to estimate nucleated cell counts. The assay was immunoSEQ multiplex PCR, and TCRdb's table has in-frame clones only and misses some. V and J calls plus clone size are reproduced from that table; the DNA served to infer D and trimming. The top ten hold approximately 3.2% of the sample, which has a few hundred thousand clones, around 84% seen once. Unmatched junction bases numbered 6, after V lost 8 bases and J lost 8 bases. The CDR3 has 15 residues. From germline, CDR1 is MDHEN and CDR2 SYDVKM. This rearrangement joins TRBV28 to TRBJ2-1, with 16 positions matching TRBD2. The TCR was taken from a woman under 30 with acute or convalescent COVID-19. Sequenced: peripheral blood. The CDR3: CASVTGTSGRDEQFF. The CDR3 DNA is TGTGCCAGCGTCACCGGGACTAGCGGGAGGGATGAGCAGTTCTTC.